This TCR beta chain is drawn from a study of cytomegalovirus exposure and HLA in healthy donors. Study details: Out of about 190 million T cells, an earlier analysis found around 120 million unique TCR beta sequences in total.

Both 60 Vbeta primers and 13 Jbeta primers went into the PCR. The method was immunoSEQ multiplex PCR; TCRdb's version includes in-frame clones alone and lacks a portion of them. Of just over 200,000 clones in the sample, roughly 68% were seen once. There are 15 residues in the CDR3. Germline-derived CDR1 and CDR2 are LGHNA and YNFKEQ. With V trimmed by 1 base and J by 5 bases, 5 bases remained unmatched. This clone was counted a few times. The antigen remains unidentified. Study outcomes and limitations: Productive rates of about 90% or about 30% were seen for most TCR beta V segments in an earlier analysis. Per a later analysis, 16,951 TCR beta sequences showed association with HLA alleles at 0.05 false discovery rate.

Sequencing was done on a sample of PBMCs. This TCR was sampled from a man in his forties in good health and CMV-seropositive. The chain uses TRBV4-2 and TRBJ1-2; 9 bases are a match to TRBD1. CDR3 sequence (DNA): TGTGCCAGCAGCCAAGCGAGGGACAGGGTTTATGGCTACACCTTC. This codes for CASSQARDRVYGYTF.